Below, 16 T cell receptor beta chains from the same sample are listed, as sequenced in a study of blood T cell repertoires in COVID-19. The protocol was immunoSEQ multiplex PCR, while the TCRdb copy is restricted to in-frame clones and leaves out a portion. The sample lists under 400,000 clones, more than 75% occurring once. The sequenced material came from peripheral blood. All receptors derive from a young woman with COVID-19, enrolled during active disease.

The chain couples TRBV3-1 (or the pseudogene TRBV3-2) to TRBJ1-2; D unresolved. V was trimmed by 0 bases and J by 4 bases, leaving 9 bases between them. The CDR3 covers 14 residues. Germline loops: CDR1 LGHDT, CDR2 YNNKEL (reference sequence). Here the CDR3 reads CASSQDLGRYGYTF. The CDR3 bases are TGTGCCAGCAGCCAAGATTTGGGCCGCTATGGCTACACCTTC.

This rearrangement joins TRBV3-1 (or the pseudogene TRBV3-2) to TRBJ2-7, with 7 bases lining up with TRBD2. Germline CDR1 is LGHDT and CDR2 is YNNKEL (reference sequence). V lost 0 bases and J lost 7; bases outside the gene matches: 9. The CDR3 consists of 15 residues. CDR3 protein: CASSQEGLVFLEQYF. Written as DNA, the CDR3 is TGTGCCAGCAGCCAAGAAGGACTAGTCTTCTTAGAGCAGTACTTC.

Concerning this clone: The same CDR3 also results from other DNA sequences found in this sample. The gene calls are TRBV11-2 and TRBJ2-1; 7 positions agree with TRBD2. Looked up from germline, CDR1 is SGHAT and CDR2 is FQNNGV. V trimming: 1 base; J trimming: 1 base; junction bases outside the gene matches: 1. This CDR3 has 15 residues. For the CDR3, the DNA is TGTGCCAGCAGCTTAGCGGGGGGTTCCTACAATGAGCAGTTCTTC. It encodes CASSLAGGSYNEQFF.

The chain has TRBV9 and TRBJ2-7; 10 positions match TRBD2. Germline CDR1 is SGDLS and CDR2 is YYNGEE. CDR3 size: 15 residues. Losses at the gene ends were 2 bases for V and 7 bases for J; bases not matched to a gene: 9. In DNA, the CDR3 is TGTGCCAGCAGCGTCCTCGGGACTAGCGACGGGGAGCAGTACTTC. Translating gives CASSVLGTSDGEQYF.

The J gene is TRBJ2-7, the V gene TRBV25-1; D perhaps matches TRBD1 (6 bases). This CDR3 is built from 12 residues. V was cut by 8 bases and J by 2 bases, with 10 bases left in between. The germline V gene has CDR1 MGHDK and CDR2 SYGVNS. CDR3 nucleotides: TGTGCCAGCCGGGACATGACCTACGAGCAGTACTTC. Its translation is CASRDMTYEQYF.

This chain links TRBV2 with TRBJ1-1, with TRBD1 matching 10 bases. V gave up 6 bases and J gave up 4 bases; unmatched junction bases: 14. Germline CDR1 reads SNHLY; CDR2 reads FYNNEI. This CDR3 comprises 17 residues. In DNA form, the CDR3 reads TGTGCCAGCAGATGGAGAGGACAGGGGGTAAGAGGCACTGAAGCTTTCTTT. As protein: CASRWRGQGVRGTEAFF.

The V and J genes are TRBV30 and TRBJ1-1; possibly TRBD1 for D (5 bases). The CDR3 is 13 residues long. Trimming pared 5 bases from V and 3 bases from J, leaving 13 bases between. Looked up from germline, CDR1 is GTSNPN and CDR2 is SVGIG (reference sequence). This CDR3 is CAWLGGFDTEAFF. CDR3 in DNA: TGTGCCTGGCTGGGGGGGTTTGACACTGAAGCTTTCTTT.

This chain uses TRBV7-3 with TRBJ2-1; possibly TRBD2 for D (6 bases). This CDR3 has 14 amino acids. Trimming stripped 2 bases from V and 7 bases from J, with 12 bases between. Germline V gene lookup returns CDR1 SGHTA and CDR2 FQGTGA. This CDR3 reads CASSLSVGGNEQFF. In nucleotides, the CDR3 is TGTGCCAGCAGCTTATCCGTTGGGGGGAATGAGCAGTTCTTC.

This chain connects TRBV5-1 to TRBJ2-2; 9 positions agree with TRBD1. The CDR3 is 15 residues long. After removal of 2 bases from V and 6 bases from J, the junction contained 5 bases not matched to a gene. Germline values: CDR1 SGHRS, CDR2 YFSETQ. The CDR3 loop is CASSFRTGAAGELFF. The DNA of the CDR3 is TGCGCCAGCAGCTTTAGGACAGGGGCTGCCGGGGAGCTGTTTTTT.

V gene TRBV3-1 (or the pseudogene TRBV3-2) combines with J gene TRBJ1-2; 7 bases agree with TRBD1. Germline-derived CDR1 and CDR2 are LGHDT and YNNKEL (reference sequence). This CDR3 region has 15 residues. V was pared by 4 bases and J by 4 bases, with 9 bases of the junction left unmatched. For the CDR3, the DNA is TGTGCCAGCAGCCTATCCGACAGGGAAACCTATGGCTACACCTTC. Translated: CASSLSDRETYGYTF.

A word on this clone: Other DNA sequences in this specimen translate into the identical CDR3. V is TRBV30 and J is TRBJ1-3; maybe TRBD1 (5 bases). The CDR3 sequence is 14 residues long. Trimming left V 1 base short and J 0 bases short, with 7 bases between. CDR1 and CDR2 (germline): GTSNPN, SVGIG (reference sequence). The CDR3 DNA sequence: TGTGCCTGGAGTGCCGGGGGCTCTGGAAACACCATATATTTT. It yields the protein CAWSAGGSGNTIYF.

This clone was found once. The chain combines TRBV15 with TRBJ2-1; D unresolved. V lost 0 bases and J 3 bases, leaving 12 bases between the germline ends. Looked up from germline, CDR1 is LNHNV and CDR2 is YYDKDF (reference sequence). This CDR3 contains 16 residues. The CDR3 DNA reads TGTGCCACCAGCAGAGATTCAGGCCCTATCTACAATGAGCAGTTCTTC. Translation gives CATSRDSGPIYNEQFF.

This chain joins TRBV20-1 and TRBJ2-7; tentatively, D is TRBD2 (5 bases). CDR3 size: 14 residues. Germline CDR1 is DFQATT and CDR2 is SNEGSKA (reference sequence). The V end lost 3 bases, the J end lost 5 bases, and 17 bases lay between the germline ends. The CDR3 nucleotides are TGCAGTGCTAGTTTATTAGGGAGTAGACACGAGCAGTACTTC. Amino acid sequence: CSASLLGSRHEQYF.

The chain carries TRBV9 and TRBJ1-3; D possibly corresponds to TRBD1 (6 bases). Germline CDR1 SGDLS, CDR2 YYNGEE. This CDR3 has 15 amino acids. V was pared by 2 bases and J by 4 bases, with 13 bases between. The CDR3 sequence is CASSVNQGFGNTIYF. CDR3 in DNA: TGTGCCAGCAGCGTCAACCAGGGGTTCGGAAACACCATATATTTT.

This clone was seen only once. The chain links TRBV2 to TRBJ2-5, with 7 bases fitting TRBD1. The CDR3 totals 13 residues. After removal of 8 bases from V and 5 bases from J, the junction contained 8 bases not matched to a gene. The germline CDR1 and CDR2 sequences are SNHLY and FYNNEI. The CDR3 DNA follows: TGTGCCAGCCACAGGGGTCCCGGGGAGACCCAGTACTTC. This translates into CASHRGPGETQYF.

The chain couples TRBV30 to TRBJ2-5; weak D call: TRBD1 (5 bases). Germline loops: CDR1 GTSNPN, CDR2 SVGIG (reference sequence). The CDR3 has 13 amino acids. The ends were cut back, 2 bases at V and 1 base at J, with 8 bases in the middle. CDR3 in DNA: TGTGCCTGGAGTTACAGGCCCCAAGAGACCCAGTACTTC. This sequence encodes CAWSYRPQETQYF. The full variable domain, with the rest looked up from reference TRBV30 and TRBJ2-5, is SQTIHQWPATLVQPVGSPLSLECTVEGTSNPNLYWYRQAAGRGLQLLFYSVGIGQISSEVPQNLSASRPQDRQFILSSKKLLLSDSGFYLCAWSYRPQETQYFGPGTRLLVL.